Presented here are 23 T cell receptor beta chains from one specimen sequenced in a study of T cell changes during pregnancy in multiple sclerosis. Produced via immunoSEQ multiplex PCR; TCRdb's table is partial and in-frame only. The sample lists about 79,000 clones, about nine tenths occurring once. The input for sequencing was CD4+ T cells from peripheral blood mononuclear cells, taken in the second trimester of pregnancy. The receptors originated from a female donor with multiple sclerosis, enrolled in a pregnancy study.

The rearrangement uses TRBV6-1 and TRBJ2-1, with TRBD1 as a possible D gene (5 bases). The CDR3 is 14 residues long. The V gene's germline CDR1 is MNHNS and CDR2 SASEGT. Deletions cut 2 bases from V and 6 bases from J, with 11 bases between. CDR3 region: CASSEWGNTNEQFF. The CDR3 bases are TGTGCCAGCAGTGAATGGGGCAACACCAATGAGCAGTTCTTC.

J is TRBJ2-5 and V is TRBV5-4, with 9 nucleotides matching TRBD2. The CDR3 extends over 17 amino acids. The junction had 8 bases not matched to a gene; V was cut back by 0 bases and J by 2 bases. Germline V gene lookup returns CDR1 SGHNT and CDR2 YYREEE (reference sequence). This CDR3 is CASSLGARGGSQETQYF. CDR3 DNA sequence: TGTGCCAGCAGCTTGGGTGCGCGGGGGGGTTCTCAAGAGACCCAGTACTTC. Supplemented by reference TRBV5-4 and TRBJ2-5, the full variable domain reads ETGVTQSPTHLIKTRGQQVTLRCSSQSGHNTVSWYQQALGQGPQFIFQYYREEENGRGNFPPRFSGLQFPNYSSELNVNALELDDSALYLCASSLGARGGSQETQYFGPGTRLLVL.

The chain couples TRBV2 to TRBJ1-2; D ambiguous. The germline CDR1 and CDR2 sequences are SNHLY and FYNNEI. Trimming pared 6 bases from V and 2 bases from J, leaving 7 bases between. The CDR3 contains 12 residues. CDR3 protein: CASRGDNYGYTF. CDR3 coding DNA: TGTGCCAGCAGGGGCGACAACTATGGCTACACCTTC. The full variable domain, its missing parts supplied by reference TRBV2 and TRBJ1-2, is EPEVTQTPSHQVTQMGQEVILRCVPISNHLYFYWYRQILGQKVEFLVSFYNNEISEKSEIFDDQFSVERPDGSNFTLKIRSTKLEDSAMYFCASRGDNYGYTFGSGTRLTVV.

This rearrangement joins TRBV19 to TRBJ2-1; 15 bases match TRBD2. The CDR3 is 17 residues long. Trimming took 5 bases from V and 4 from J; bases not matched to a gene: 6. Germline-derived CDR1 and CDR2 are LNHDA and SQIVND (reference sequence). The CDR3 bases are TGTGCCAGTAGTGGAGCCGGGACTAGCGGGGGGTACAATGAGCAGTTCTTC. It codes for CASSGAGTSGGYNEQFF.

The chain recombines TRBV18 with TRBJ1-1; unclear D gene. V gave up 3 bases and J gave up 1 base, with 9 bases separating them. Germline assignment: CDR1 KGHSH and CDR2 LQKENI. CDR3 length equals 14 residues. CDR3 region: CASSPGRENTEAFF. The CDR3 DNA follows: TGTGCCAGCTCACCGGGGAGGGAGAACACTGAAGCTTTCTTT.

CDR3 nucleotides: TGTGCCAGCTCACCGGACAGGACTAGCACAGATACGCAGTATTTT. It yields the protein CASSPDRTSTDTQYF. The chain is built from TRBV18 and TRBJ2-3, with 7 bases that match TRBD1. Trimming cost V 3 bases and J 0 bases; bases outside gene matches: 3. CDR1 KGHSH and CDR2 LQKENI come from the germline V gene. This CDR3 is built from 15 residues.

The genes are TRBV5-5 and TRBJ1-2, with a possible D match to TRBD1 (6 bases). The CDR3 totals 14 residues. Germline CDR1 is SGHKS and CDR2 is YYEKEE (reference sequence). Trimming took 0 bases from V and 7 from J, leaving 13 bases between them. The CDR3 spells CASSLANREGGYTF. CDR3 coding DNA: TGTGCCAGCAGCTTGGCAAACAGGGAGGGTGGCTACACCTTC. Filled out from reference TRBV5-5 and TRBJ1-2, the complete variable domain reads DAGVTQSPTHLIKTRGQQVTLRCSPISGHKSVSWYQQVLGQGPQFIFQYYEKEERGRGNFPDRFSARQFPNYSSELNVNALLLGDSALYLCASSLANREGGYTFGSGTRLTVV.

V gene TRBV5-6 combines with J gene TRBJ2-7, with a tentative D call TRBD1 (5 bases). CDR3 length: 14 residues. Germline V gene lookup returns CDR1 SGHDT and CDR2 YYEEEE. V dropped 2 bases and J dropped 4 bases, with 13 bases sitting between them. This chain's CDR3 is CASSFKGHAYEQYF. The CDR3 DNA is TGTGCCAGCAGCTTTAAAGGACACGCATACGAGCAGTACTTC.

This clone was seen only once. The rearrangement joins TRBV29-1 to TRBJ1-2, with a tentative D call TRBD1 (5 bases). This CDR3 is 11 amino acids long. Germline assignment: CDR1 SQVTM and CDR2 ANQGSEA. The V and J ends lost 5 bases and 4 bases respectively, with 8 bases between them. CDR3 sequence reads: CSVTDSYGYTF. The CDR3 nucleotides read TGCAGCGTTACCGACAGCTATGGCTACACCTTC.

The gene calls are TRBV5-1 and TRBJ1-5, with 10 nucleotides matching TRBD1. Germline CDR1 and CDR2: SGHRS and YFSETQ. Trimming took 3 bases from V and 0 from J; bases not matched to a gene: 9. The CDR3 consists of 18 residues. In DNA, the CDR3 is TGCGCCAGCAGCTGGGGGACAGGGGCAGGGTATAGCAATCAGCCCCAGCATTTT. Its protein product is CASSWGTGAGYSNQPQHF.

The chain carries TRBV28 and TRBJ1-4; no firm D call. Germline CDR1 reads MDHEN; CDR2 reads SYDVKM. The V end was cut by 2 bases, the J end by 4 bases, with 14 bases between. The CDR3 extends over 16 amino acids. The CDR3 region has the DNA TGTGCCAGCAGTTTACAGGTCCAGGTCGATAATGAAAAACTGTTTTTT. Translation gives CASSLQVQVDNEKLFF.

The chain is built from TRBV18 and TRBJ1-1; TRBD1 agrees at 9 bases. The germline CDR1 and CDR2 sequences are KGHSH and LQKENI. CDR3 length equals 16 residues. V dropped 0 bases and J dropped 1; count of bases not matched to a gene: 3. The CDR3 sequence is CASSPPAGQGNTEAFF. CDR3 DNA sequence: TGTGCCAGCTCACCACCAGCGGGACAGGGGAACACTGAAGCTTTCTTT. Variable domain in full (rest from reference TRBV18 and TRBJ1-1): NAGVMQNPRHLVRRRGQEARLRCSPMKGHSHVYWYRQLPEEGLKFMVYLQKENIIDESGMPKERFSAEFPKEGPSILRIQQVVRGDSAAYFCASSPPAGQGNTEAFFGQGTRLTVV.

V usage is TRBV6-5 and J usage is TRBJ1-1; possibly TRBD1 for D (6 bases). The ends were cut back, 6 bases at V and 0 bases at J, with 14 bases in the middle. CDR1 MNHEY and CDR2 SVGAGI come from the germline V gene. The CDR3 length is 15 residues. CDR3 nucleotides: TGTGCCAGCAGCCCAGACAGGACGATGAACACTGAAGCTTTCTTT. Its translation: CASSPDRTMNTEAFF.

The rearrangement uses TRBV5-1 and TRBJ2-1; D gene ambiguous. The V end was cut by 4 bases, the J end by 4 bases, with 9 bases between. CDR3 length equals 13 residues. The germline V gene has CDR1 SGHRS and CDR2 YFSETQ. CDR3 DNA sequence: TGCGCCAGCAGCCCTGGGCTGTACAATGAGCAGTTCTTC. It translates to CASSPGLYNEQFF.

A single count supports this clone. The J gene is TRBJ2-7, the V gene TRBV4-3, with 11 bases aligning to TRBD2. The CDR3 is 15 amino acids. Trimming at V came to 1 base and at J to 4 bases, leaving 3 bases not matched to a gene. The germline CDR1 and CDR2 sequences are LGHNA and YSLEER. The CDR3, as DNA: TGCGCCAGCAGCCAAGCTAGCGGGGGGATTTACGAGCAGTACTTC. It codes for CASSQASGGIYEQYF.

The DNA for the CDR3 is TGTGCCAGCAGCCAAGGGGGAGGGTATGGCTACACCTTC. Its protein is CASSQGGGYGYTF. The rearrangement links TRBV13 to TRBJ1-2, with D perhaps TRBD1 (6 bases). Per the germline V gene, CDR1 is PRHDT and CDR2 is FYEKMQ (reference sequence). The germline V and J ends were trimmed by 5 bases and 5 bases, with 12 bases remaining between them. The CDR3 spans 13 residues.

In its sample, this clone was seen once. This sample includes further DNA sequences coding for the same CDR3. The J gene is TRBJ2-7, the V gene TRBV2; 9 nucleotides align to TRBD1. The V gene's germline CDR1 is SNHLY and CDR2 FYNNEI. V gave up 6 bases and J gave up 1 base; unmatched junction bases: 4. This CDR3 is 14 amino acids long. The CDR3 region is CASSKGQGSYEQYF. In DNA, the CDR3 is TGTGCCAGCAGCAAGGGACAGGGATCCTACGAGCAGTACTTC.

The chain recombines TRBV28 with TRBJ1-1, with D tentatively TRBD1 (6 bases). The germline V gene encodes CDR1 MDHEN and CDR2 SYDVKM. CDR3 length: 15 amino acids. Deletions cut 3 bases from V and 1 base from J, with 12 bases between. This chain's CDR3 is CASSFVGATNTEAFF. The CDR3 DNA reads TGTGCCAGCAGTTTTGTGGGGGCGACGAACACTGAAGCTTTCTTT.

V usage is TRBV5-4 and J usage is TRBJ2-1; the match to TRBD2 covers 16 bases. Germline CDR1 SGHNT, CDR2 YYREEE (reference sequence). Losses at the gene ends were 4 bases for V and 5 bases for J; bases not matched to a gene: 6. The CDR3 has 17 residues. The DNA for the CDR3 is TGTGCCAGCAGCCCGGGACTAGCGGGAGGGATTAACAATGAGCAGTTCTTC. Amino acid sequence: CASSPGLAGGINNEQFF. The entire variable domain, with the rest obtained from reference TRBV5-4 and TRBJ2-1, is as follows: ETGVTQSPTHLIKTRGQQVTLRCSSQSGHNTVSWYQQALGQGPQFIFQYYREEENGRGNFPPRFSGLQFPNYSSELNVNALELDDSALYLCASSPGLAGGINNEQFFGPGTRLTVL.

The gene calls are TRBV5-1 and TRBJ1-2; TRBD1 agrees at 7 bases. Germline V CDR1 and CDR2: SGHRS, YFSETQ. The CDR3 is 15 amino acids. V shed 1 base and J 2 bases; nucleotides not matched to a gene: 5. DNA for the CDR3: TGCGCCAGCAGCTTGATGTTGGACAGGAACTATGGCTACACCTTC. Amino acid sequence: CASSLMLDRNYGYTF.

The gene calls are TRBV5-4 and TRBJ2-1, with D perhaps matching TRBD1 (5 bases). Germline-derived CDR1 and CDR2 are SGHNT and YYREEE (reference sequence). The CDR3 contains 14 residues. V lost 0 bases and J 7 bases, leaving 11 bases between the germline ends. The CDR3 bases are TGTGCCAGCAGCTTGGTTGGCAGGGCGAATGAGCAGTTCTTC. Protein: CASSLVGRANEQFF. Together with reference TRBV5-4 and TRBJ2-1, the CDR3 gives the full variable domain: ETGVTQSPTHLIKTRGQQVTLRCSSQSGHNTVSWYQQALGQGPQFIFQYYREEENGRGNFPPRFSGLQFPNYSSELNVNALELDDSALYLCASSLVGRANEQFFGPGTRLTVL.

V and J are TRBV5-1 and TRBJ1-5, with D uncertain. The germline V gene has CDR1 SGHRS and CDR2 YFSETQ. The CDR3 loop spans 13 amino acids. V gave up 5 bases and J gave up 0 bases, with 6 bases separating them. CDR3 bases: TGCGCCAGCAGACCAGATAGCAATCAGCCCCAGCATTTT. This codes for CASRPDSNQPQHF. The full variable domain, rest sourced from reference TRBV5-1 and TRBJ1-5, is KAGVTQTPRYLIKTRGQQVTLSCSPISGHRSVSWYQQTPGQGLQFLFEYFSETQRNKGNFPGRFSGRQFSNSRSEMNVSTLELGDSALYLCASRPDSNQPQHFGDGTRLSIL.

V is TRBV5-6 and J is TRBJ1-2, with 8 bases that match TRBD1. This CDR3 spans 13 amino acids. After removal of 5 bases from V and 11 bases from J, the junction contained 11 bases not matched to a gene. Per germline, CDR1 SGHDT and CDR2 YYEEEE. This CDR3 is CASSKGPGGEYTF. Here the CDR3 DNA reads TGTGCCAGCAGTAAGGGGCCAGGGGGCGAGTACACCTTC.